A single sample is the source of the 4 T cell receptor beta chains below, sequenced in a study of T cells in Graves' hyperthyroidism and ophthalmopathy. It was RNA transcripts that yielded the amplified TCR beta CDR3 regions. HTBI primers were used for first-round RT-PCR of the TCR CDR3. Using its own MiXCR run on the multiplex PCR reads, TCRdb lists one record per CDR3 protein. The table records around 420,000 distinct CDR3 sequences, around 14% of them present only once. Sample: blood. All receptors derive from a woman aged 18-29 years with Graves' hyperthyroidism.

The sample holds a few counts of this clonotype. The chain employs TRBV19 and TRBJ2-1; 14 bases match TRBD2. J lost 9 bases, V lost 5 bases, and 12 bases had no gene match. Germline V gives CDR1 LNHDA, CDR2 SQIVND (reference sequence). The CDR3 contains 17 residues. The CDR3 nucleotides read TGTGCCAGTAGTCTGGGGACTAGCGGGAGAGTTCGAAGTGAGCAGTTCTTC. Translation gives CASSLGTSGRVRSEQFF.

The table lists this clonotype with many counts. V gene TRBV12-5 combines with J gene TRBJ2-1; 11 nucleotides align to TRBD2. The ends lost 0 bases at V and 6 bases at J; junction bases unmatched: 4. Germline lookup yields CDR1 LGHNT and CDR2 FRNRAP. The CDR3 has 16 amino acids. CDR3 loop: CASGLVLAGAPNEQFF. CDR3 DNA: TGTGCTAGTGGTTTGGTACTAGCGGGGGCCCCCAATGAGCAGTTCTTC.

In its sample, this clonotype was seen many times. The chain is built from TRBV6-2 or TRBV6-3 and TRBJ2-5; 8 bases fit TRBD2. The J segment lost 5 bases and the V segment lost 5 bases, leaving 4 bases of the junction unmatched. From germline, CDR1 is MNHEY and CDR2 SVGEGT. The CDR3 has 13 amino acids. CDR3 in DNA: TGTGCCAGCAGTCTTAGCGGGGCGGAGACCCAGTACTTC. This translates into CASSLSGAETQYF.

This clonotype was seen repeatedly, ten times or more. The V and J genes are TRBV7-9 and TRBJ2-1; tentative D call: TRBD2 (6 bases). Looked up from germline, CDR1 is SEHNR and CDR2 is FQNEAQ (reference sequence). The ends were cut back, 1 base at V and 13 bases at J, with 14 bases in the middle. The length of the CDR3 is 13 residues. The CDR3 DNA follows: TGTGCCAGCAGCTTAGACTTGACTAGTAACCAGTTCTTC. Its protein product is CASSLDLTSNQFF. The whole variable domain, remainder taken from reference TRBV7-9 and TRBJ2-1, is DTGVSQNPRHKITKRGQNVTFRCDPISEHNRLYWYRQTLGQGPEFLTYFQNEAQLEKSRLLSDRFSAERPKGSFSTLEIQRTEQGDSAMYLCASSLDLTSNQFFGPGTRLTVL.